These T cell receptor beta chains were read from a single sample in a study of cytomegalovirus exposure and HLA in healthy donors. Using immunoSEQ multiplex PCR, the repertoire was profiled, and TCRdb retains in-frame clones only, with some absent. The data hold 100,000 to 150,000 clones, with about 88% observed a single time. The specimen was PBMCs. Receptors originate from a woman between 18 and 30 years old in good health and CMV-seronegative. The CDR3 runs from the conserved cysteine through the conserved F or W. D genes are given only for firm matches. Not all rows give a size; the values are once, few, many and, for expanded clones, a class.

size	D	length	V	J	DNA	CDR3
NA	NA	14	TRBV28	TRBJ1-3	TGTGCCACAACCGAAGGGGGCTCTGGAAACACCATATATTTT	CATTEGGSGNTIYF
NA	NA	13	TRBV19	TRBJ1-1	TGTGCCAGTAGTTCAAACCAGGGCGGTGAAGCTTTCTTT	CASSSNQGGEAFF
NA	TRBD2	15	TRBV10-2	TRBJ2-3	TGCGCCAGCAGTCTAGCGGGGGGGGGCGCAGATACGCAGTATTTT	CASSLAGGGADTQYF
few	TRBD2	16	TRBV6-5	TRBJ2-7	TGTGCCAGCAGTTACACTGGGACTAGCGGGAACGACGAGCAGTACTTC	CASSYTGTSGNDEQYF
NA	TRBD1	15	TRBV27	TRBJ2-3	TGTGCCAGCCGACCCCCGGGACAGAGCACAGATACGCAGTATTTT	CASRPPGQSTDTQYF
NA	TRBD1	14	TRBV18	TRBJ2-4	TGTGCCAGCTCACGGACAGGGGGTCGGGACATTCAGTACTTC	CASSRTGGRDIQYF
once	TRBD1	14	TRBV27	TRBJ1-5	TGTGCCAGCAAAATAAGACAGGGCCATCAGCCCCAGCATTTT	CASKIRQGHQPQHF
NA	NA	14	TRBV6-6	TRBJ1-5	TGTGCCAGCAGTTACAACGGGGGGCGTCAGCCCCAGCATTTT	CASSYNGGRQPQHF
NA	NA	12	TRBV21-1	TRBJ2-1	TGTAAAGGAGATCTATCCTACAATGAGCAGTTCTTC	CKGDLSYNEQFF
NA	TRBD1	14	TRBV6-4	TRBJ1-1	TGTGCCAGTAGACAGGGACCCATGAACACTGAAGCTTTCTTT	CASRQGPMNTEAFF
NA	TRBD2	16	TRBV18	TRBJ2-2	TGTGCCAGCTCACCACGGGCGGGAGTTGATACCGGGGAGCTGTTTTTT	CASSPRAGVDTGELFF
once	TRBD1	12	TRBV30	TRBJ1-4	TGTGCCTGGACCGAAGGGGGCGGGACACTGAAGTTT	CAWTEGGGTLKF
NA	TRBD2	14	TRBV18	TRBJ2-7	TGTGCCAGCTCACCCGCGCGGGGAGGGTACGAGCAGTACTTC	CASSPARGGYEQYF
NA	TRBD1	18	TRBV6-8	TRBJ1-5	TGTGCCAGCAGCAACAACCGGGACAGGGGGCTAAGCAATCAGCCCCAGCATTTT	CASSNNRDRGLSNQPQHF
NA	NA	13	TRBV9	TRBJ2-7	TGTGCCAGCAGCGTAGAGGCTGATCTACGACTGAACTTC	CASSVEADLRLNF
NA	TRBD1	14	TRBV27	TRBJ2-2	TGTGCCAGCAGTCGGACAGGGGGTGCCGTGGAGCTGTTTTTT	CASSRTGGAVELFF
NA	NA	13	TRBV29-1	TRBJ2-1	TGCAGCGTTGCGGGTCCCTCCTACAATGAGCAGTTCTTC	CSVAGPSYNEQFF
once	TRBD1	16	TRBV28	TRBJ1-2	TGTGCCAGCAGTACCGATGCTACAGGGGCGGCTCGTGGCTACACCTTC	CASSTDATGAARGYTF
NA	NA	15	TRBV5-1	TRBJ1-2	TGCGCCAGCAGCTTCTATGGTGACAGGAACGATGGCTACACCTTC	CASSFYGDRNDGYTF
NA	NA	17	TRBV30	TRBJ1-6	TGTGCCTGGAGTGTACAGGTCGGAGTATCCTATAATTCACCCCTCCACTTT	CAWSVQVGVSYNSPLHF
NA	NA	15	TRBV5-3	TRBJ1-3	TGTGCCAGAAGCTTGGCGCAGGCTACTGGAAACACCATATATTTT	CARSLAQATGNTIYF
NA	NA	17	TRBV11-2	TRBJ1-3	TGTGCCAGCAGCTTAGGTTGGGCCCGATACTCTGGAAACACCATATATTTT	CASSLGWARYSGNTIYF
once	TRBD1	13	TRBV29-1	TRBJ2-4	TGCAGCGTTACAGGGGCGGTAATGGACATTCAGTACTTC	CSVTGAVMDIQYF